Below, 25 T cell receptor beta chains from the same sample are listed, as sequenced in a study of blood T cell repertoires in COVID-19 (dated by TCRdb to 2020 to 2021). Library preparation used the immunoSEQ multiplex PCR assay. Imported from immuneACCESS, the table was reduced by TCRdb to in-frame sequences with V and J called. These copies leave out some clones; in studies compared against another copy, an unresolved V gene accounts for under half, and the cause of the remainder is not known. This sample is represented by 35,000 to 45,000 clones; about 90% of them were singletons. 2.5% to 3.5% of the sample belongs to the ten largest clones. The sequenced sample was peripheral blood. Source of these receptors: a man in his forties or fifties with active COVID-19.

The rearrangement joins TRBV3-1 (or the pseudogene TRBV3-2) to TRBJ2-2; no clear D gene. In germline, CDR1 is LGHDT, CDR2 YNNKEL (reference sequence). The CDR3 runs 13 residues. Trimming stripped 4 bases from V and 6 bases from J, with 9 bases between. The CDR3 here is CASSRRRAGELFF. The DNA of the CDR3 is TGTGCCAGCAGCCGACGCCGGGCCGGGGAGCTGTTTTTT.

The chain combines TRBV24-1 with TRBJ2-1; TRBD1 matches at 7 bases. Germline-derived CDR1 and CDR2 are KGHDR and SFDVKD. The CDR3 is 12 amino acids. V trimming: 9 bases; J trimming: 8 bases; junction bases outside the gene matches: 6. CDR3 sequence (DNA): TGTGCCACCGGGACAGACCTCCATGAGCAGTTCTTC. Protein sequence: CATGTDLHEQFF.

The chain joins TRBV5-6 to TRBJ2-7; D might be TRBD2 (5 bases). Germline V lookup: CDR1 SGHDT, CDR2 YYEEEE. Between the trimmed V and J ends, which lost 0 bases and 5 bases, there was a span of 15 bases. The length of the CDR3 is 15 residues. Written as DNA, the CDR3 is TGTGCCAGCAGCTTGGTACGAAGGGCGGGTCACGAGCAGTACTTC. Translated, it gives CASSLVRRAGHEQYF.

CDR3 in amino acids: CASSQERVLSGNTIYF. DNA for the CDR3: TGTGCCAGCAGCCAAGAGCGAGTCCTCTCTGGAAACACCATATATTTT. This sequence joins TRBV3-1 (or the pseudogene TRBV3-2) and TRBJ1-3, with D hard to call. The V gene lost 0 bases and the J gene lost 0 bases, with 9 bases spanning the gap. The CDR3 totals 16 residues. Per germline, CDR1 LGHDT and CDR2 YNNKEL (reference sequence).

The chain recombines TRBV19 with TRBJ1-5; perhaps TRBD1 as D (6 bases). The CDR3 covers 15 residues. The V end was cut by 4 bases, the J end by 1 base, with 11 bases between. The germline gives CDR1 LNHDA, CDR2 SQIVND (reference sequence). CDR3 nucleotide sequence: TGTGCCAGTAGTAAGGGGGAGTGGAGCAATCAGCCCCAGCATTTT. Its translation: CASSKGEWSNQPQHF.

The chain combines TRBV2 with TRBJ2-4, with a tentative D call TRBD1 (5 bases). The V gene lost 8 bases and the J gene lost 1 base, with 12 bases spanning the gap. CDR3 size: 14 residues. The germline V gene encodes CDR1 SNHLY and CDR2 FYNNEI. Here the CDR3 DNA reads TGTGCCAGCGGGGCCAAGGACGCCAAAAACATTCAGTACTTC. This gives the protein CASGAKDAKNIQYF.

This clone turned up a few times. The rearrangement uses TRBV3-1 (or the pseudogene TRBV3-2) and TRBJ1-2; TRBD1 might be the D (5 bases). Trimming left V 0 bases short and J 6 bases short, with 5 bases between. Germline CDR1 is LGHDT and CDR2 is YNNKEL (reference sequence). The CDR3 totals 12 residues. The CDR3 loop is CASSQDRDGYTF. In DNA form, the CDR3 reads TGTGCCAGCAGCCAAGACAGGGATGGCTACACCTTC.

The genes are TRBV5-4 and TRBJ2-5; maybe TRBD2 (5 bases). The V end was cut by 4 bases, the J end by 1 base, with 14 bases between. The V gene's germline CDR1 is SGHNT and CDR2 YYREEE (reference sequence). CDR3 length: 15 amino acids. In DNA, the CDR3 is TGTGCCAGCAGCCATCCCGAGGGTGCCCAAGAGACCCAGTACTTC. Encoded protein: CASSHPEGAQETQYF. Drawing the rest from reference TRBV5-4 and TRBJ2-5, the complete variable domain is ETGVTQSPTHLIKTRGQQVTLRCSSQSGHNTVSWYQQALGQGPQFIFQYYREEENGRGNFPPRFSGLQFPNYSSELNVNALELDDSALYLCASSHPEGAQETQYFGPGTRLLVL.

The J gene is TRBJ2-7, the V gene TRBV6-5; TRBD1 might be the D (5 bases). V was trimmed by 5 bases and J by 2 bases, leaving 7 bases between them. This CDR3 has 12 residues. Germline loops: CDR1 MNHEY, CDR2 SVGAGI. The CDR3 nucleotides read TGTGCCAGCAGTAAGGACACCTACGAGCAGTACTTC. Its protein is CASSKDTYEQYF.

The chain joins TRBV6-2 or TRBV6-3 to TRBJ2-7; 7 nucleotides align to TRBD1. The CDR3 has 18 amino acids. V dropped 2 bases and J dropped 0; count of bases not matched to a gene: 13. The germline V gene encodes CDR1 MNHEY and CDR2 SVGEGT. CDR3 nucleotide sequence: TGTGCCAGCAGTTACCGGGGCAGGGACAGCTATTACTCCTACGAGCAGTACTTC. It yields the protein CASSYRGRDSYYSYEQYF.

The CDR3 DNA is TGTGCCAGCAGTTTAAGCCCCCCCGCAGGGTGGAATGAGCAGTTCTTC. It is translated as CASSLSPPAGWNEQFF. The genes are TRBV27 and TRBJ2-1; possible D gene TRBD1, 5 bases. The germline V and J ends were trimmed by 2 bases and 7 bases, with 18 bases remaining between them. Germline values: CDR1 MNHEY, CDR2 SMNVEV (reference sequence). The CDR3 runs to 16 residues.

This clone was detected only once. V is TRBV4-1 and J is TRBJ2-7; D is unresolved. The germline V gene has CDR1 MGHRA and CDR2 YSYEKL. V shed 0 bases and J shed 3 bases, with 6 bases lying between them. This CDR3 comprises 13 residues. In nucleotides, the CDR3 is TGCGCCAGCAGCCAAGATTACGGCTACGAGCAGTACTTC. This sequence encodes CASSQDYGYEQYF.

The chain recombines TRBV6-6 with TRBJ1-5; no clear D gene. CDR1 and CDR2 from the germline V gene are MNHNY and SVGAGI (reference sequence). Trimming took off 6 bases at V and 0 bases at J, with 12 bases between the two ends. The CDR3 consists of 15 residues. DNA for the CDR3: TGTGCCAGCAGCTCCCACAGAAATAGCAATCAGCCCCAGCATTTT. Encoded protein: CASSSHRNSNQPQHF.

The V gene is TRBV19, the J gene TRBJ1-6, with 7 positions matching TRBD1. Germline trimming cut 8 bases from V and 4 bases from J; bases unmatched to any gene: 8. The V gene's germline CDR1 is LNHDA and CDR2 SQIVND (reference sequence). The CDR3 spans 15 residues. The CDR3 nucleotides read TGTGCCAGTTCCGACAGGGTCTTGTATAATTCACCCCTCCACTTT. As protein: CASSDRVLYNSPLHF.

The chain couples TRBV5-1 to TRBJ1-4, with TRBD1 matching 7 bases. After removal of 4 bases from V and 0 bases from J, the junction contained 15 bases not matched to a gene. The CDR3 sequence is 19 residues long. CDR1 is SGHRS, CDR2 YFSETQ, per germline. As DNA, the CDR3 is TGCGCCAGCAGCACCACGATAAAGAGACAGGGCGCAACTAATGAAAAACTGTTTTTT. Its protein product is CASSTTIKRQGATNEKLFF.

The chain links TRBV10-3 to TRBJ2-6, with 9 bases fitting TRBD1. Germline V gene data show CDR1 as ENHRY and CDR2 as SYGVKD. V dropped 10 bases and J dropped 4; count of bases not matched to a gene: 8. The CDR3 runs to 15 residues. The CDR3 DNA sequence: TGTGCCACCGGGACAGGGACTCGCGGGGCCAACGTCCTGACTTTC. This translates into CATGTGTRGANVLTF.

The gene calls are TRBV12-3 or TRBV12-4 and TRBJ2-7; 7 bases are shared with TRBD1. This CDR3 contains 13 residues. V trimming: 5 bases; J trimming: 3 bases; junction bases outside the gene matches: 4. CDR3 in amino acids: CASSTGQSYEQYF. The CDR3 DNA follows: TGTGCCAGCAGTACGGGACAGAGCTACGAGCAGTACTTC.

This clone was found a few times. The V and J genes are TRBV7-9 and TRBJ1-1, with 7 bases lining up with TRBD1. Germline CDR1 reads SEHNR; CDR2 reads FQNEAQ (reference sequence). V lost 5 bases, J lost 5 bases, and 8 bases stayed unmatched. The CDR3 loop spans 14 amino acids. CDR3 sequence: CASSDRAGWTEAFF. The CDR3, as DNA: TGTGCCAGCAGCGACAGGGCCGGGTGGACTGAAGCTTTCTTT.

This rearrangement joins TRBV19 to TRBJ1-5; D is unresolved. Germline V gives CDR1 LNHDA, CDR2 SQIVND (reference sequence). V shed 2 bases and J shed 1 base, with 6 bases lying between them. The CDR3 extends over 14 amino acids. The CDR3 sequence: CASSIKASNQPQHF. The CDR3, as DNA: TGTGCCAGTAGTATAAAAGCCAGCAATCAGCCCCAGCATTTT.

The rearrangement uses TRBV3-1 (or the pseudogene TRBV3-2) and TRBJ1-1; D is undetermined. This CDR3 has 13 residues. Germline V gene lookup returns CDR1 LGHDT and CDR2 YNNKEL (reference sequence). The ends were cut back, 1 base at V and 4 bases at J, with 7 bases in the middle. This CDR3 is CASSQGGGTEAFF. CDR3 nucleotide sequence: TGTGCCAGCAGCCAAGGGGGAGGCACTGAAGCTTTCTTT.

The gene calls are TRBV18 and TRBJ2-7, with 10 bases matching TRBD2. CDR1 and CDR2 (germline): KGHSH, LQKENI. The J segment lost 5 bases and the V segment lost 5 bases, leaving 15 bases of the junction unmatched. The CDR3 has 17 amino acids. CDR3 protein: CASSKGDRTSGVHEQYF. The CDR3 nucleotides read TGTGCCAGCTCAAAAGGGGATCGGACTAGCGGTGTACACGAGCAGTACTTC.

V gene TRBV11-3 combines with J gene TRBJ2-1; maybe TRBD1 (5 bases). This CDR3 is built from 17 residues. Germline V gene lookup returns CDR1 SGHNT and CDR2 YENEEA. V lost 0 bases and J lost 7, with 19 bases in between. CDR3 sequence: CASSLEGVRARGNEQFF. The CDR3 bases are TGTGCCAGCAGCTTAGAGGGCGTTCGGGCTAGGGGTAATGAGCAGTTCTTC. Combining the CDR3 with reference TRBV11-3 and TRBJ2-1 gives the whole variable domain EAGVVQSPRYKIIEKKQPVAFWCNPISGHNTLYWYLQNLGQGPELLIRYENEEAVDDSQLPKDRFSAERLKGVDSTLKIQPAELGDSAVYLCASSLEGVRARGNEQFFGPGTRLTVL.

Here the CDR3 DNA reads TGTGCCAGCAGCCCGGGGACTAGCGGGGGTCGGTACAATGAGCAGTTCTTC. This gives the protein CASSPGTSGGRYNEQFF. This sequence joins TRBV5-6 and TRBJ2-1; 14 bases match TRBD2. The CDR3 extends over 17 amino acids. The V and J ends lost 4 bases and 4 bases, in that order; junction bases with no gene match: 7. In germline, CDR1 is SGHDT, CDR2 YYEEEE.

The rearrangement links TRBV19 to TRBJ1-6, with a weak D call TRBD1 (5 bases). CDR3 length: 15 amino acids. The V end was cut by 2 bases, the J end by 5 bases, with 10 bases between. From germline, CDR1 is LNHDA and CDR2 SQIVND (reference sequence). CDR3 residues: CASSISGVNNSPLHF. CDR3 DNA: TGTGCCAGTAGTATATCGGGGGTGAATAATTCACCCCTCCACTTT.

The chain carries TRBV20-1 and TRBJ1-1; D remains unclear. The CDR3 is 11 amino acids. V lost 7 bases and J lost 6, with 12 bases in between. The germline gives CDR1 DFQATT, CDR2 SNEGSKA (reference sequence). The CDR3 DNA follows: TGCAGTGTCCCTAGGGAGCCTGAAGCTTTCTTT. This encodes CSVPREPEAFF.